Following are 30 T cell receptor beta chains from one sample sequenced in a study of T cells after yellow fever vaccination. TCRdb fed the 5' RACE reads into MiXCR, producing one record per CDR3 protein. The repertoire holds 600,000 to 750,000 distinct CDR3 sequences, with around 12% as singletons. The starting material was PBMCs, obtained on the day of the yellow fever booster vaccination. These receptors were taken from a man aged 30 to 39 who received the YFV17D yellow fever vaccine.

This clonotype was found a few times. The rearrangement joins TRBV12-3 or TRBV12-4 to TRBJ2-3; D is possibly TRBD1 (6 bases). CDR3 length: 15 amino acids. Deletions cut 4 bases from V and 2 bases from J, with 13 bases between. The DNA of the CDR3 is TGTGCCAGCAGTTCATACAGGGATTACACAGATACGCAGTATTTT. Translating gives CASSSYRDYTDTQYF.

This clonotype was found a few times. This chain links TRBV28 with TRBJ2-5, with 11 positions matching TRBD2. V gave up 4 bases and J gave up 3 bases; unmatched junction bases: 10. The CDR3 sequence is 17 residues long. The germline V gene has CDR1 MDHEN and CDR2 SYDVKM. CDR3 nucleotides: TGTGCCAGCAGTTCAGCCGGGACTAGCGGCCATGAAGAGACCCAGTACTTC. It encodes CASSSAGTSGHEETQYF.

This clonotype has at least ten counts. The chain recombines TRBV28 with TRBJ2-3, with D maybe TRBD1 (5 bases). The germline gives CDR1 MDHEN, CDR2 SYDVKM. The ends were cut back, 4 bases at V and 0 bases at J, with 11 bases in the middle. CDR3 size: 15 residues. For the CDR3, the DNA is TGTGCCAGCAGTTCCCCCAGGGCTAGCACAGATACGCAGTATTTT. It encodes CASSSPRASTDTQYF. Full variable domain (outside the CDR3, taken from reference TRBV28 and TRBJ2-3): DVKVTQSSRYLVKRTGEKVFLECVQDMDHENMFWYRQDPGLGLRLIYFSYDVKMKEKGDIPEGYSVSREKKERFSLILESASTNQTSMYLCASSSPRASTDTQYFGPGTRLTVL.

Here the CDR3 DNA reads TGTGCCAGCAGCCCCGTTGGAGTAGCGGGTAGCTCCTACAATGAGCAGTTCTTC. Its translation: CASSPVGVAGSSYNEQFF. The chain has TRBV6-1 and TRBJ2-1; 7 bases match TRBD2. V was clipped by 6 bases and J by 0 bases; unmatched bases: 14. Germline CDR1 reads MNHNS; CDR2 reads SASEGT. CDR3 length equals 18 residues.

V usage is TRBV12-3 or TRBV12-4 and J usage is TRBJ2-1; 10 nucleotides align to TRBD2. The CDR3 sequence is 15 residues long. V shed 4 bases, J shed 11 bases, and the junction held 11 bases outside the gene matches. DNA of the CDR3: TGTGCCAGCAGTTCTAATTCCGGGACTAGCGCCAAGCAGTTCTTC. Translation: CASSSNSGTSAKQFF.

The CDR3 region has the DNA TGCAGCGTCGGGACTAGCGCCAGCACAGATACGCAGTATTTT. This codes for CSVGTSASTDTQYF. This sequence joins TRBV29-1 and TRBJ2-3; 10 bases are a match to TRBD2. V shed 6 bases and J 0 bases; nucleotides not matched to a gene: 3. The CDR3 runs to 14 residues. Germline V gene lookup returns CDR1 SQVTM and CDR2 ANQGSEA.

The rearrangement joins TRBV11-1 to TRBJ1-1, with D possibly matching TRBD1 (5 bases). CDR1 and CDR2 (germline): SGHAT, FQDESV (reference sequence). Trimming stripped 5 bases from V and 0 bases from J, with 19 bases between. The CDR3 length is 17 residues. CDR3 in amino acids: CASSRGSAGRMNTEAFF. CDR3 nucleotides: TGTGCCAGCAGCCGGGGATCGGCAGGGCGCATGAACACTGAAGCTTTCTTT.

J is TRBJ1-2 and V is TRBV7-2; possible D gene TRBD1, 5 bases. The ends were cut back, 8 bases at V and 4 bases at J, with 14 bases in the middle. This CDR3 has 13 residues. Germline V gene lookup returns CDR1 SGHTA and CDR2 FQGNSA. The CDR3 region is CASSGRGIYGYTF. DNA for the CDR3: TGTGCCAGCTCCGGTCGGGGCATCTATGGCTACACCTTC.

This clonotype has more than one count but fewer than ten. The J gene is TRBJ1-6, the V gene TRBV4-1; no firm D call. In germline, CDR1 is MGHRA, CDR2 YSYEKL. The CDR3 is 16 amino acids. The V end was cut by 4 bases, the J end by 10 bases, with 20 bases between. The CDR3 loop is CASSPIGLLKGSPLHF. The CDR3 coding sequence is TGCGCCAGCAGCCCAATCGGACTTCTAAAAGGGTCACCCCTCCACTTT.

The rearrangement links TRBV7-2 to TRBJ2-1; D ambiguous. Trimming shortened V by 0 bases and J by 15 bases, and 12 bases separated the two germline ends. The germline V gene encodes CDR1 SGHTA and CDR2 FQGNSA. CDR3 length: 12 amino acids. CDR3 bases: TGTGCCAGCAGCTTAGCGTCAGAATCCCGGTTCTTC. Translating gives CASSLASESRFF.

CDR3 sequence (DNA): TGTGCCAGCAGTCTAAGCGGGAGTTTCGGCGGGGAGCTGTTTTTT. It translates to CASSLSGSFGGELFF. The V call is TRBV12-3 or TRBV12-4, the J call TRBJ2-2; 8 nucleotides align to TRBD2. J gave up 7 bases and V 5 bases, and 9 bases lay outside the gene matches. There are 15 residues in the CDR3.

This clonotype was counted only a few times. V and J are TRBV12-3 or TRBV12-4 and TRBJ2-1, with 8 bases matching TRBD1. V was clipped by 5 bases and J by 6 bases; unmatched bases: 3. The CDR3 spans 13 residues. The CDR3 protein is CASSKDRGNEQFF. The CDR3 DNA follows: TGTGCCAGCAGTAAAGACAGGGGCAATGAGCAGTTCTTC.

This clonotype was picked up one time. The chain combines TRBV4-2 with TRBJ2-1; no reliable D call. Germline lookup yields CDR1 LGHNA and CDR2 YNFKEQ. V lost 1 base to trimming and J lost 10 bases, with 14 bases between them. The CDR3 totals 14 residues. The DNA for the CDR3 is TGTGCCAGCAGCCAAGCGGAAAAGGGTCGGGAGCAGTTCTTC. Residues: CASSQAEKGREQFF.

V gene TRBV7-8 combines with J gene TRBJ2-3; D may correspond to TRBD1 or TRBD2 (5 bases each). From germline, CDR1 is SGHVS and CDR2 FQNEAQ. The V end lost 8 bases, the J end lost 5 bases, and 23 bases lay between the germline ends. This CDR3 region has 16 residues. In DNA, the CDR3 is TGTGCCAGCGGACCGACGGGGCAGCCCATCGGAGATACGCAGTATTTT. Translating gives CASGPTGQPIGDTQYF.

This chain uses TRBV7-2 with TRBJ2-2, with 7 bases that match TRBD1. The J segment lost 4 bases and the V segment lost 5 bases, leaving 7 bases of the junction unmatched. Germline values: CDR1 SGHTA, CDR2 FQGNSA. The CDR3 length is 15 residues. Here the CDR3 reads CASSPTGSGTGELFF. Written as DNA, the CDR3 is TGTGCCAGCAGCCCGACAGGGTCGGGCACCGGGGAGCTGTTTTTT. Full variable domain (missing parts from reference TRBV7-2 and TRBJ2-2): GAGVSQSPSNKVTEKGKDVELRCDPISGHTALYWYRQSLGQGLEFLIYFQGNSAPDKSGLPSDRFSAERTGGSVSTLTIQRTQQEDSAVYLCASSPTGSGTGELFFGEGSRLTVL.

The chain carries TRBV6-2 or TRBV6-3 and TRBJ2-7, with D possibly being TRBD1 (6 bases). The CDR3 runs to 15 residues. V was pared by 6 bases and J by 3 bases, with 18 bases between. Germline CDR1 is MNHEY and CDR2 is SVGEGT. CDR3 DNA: TGTGCCAGCAGCAAACAATTGGGACAACTCTACGAGCAGTACTTC. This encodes CASSKQLGQLYEQYF.

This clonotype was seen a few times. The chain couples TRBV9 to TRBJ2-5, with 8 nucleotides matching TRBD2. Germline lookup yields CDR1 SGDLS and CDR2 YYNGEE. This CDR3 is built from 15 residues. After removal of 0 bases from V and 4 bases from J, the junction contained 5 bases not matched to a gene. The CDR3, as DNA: TGTGCCAGCAGCGTAGATGGTAGCGGGATAGAGACCCAGTACTTC. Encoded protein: CASSVDGSGIETQYF.

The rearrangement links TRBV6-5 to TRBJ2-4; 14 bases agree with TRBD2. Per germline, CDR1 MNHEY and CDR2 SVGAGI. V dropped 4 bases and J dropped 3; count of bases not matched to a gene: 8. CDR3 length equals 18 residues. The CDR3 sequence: CASSSRLAGGRGKNIQYF. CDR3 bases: TGTGCCAGCAGTTCTAGACTAGCGGGAGGGAGAGGCAAAAACATTCAGTACTTC.

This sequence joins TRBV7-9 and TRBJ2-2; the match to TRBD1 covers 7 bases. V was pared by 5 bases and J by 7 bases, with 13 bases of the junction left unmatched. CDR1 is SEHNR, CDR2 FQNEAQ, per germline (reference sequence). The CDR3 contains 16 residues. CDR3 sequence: CASSNRDRGLGGELFF. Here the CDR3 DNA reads TGTGCCAGCAGCAACCGGGACAGAGGGCTTGGCGGGGAGCTGTTTTTT. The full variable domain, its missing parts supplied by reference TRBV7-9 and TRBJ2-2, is DTGVSQNPRHKITKRGQNVTFRCDPISEHNRLYWYRQTLGQGPEFLTYFQNEAQLEKSRLLSDRFSAERPKGSFSTLEIQRTEQGDSAMYLCASSNRDRGLGGELFFGEGSRLTVL.

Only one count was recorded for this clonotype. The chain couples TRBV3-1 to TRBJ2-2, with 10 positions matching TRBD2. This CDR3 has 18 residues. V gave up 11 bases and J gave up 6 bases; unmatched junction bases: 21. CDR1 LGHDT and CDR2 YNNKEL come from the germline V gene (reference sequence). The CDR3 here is CASSSGPLASGSPGELFF. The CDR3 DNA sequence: TGTGCCTCCTCCTCTGGTCCGCTGGCTAGCGGGAGTCCCGGGGAGCTGTTTTTT.

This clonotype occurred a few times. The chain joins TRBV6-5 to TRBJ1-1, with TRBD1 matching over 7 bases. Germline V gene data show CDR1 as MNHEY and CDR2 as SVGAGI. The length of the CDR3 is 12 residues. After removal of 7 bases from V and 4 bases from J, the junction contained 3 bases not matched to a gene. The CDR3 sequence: CASTRQGTEAFF. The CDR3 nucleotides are TGTGCCAGCACCCGACAGGGCACTGAAGCTTTCTTT.

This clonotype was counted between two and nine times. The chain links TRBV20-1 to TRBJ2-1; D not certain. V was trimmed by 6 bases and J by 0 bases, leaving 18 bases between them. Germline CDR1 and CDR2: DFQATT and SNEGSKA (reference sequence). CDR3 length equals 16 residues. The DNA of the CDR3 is TGCAGTGCCCAGATAGCTGACTCGCACTCCTACAATGAGCAGTTCTTC. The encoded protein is CSAQIADSHSYNEQFF.

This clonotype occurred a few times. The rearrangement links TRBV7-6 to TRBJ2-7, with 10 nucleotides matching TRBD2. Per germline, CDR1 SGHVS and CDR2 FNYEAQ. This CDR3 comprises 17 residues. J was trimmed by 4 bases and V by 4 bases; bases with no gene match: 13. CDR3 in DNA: TGTGCCAGCAGCTACTTAGCGGGAGGCCGGTCTGGGTACGAGCAGTACTTC. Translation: CASSYLAGGRSGYEQYF.

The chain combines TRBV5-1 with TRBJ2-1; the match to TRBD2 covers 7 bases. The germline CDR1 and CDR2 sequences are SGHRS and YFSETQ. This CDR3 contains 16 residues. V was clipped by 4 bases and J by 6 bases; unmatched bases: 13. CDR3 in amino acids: CASSPGVSGGLNEQFF. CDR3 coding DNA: TGCGCCAGCAGCCCCGGAGTTTCGGGAGGTCTCAATGAGCAGTTCTTC.

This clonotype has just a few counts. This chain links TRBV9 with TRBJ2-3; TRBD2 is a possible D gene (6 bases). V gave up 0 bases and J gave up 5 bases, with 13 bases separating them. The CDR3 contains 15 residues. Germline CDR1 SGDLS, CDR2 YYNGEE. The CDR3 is CASSVGGGGGDTQYF. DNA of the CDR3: TGTGCCAGCAGCGTAGGGGGAGGAGGAGGAGATACGCAGTATTTT.

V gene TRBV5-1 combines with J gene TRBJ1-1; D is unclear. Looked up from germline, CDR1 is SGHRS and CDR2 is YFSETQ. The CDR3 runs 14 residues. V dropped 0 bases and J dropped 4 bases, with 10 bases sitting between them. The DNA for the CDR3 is TGCGCCAGCAGCTTGGACCCGGCGGTCACTGAAGCTTTCTTT. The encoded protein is CASSLDPAVTEAFF.

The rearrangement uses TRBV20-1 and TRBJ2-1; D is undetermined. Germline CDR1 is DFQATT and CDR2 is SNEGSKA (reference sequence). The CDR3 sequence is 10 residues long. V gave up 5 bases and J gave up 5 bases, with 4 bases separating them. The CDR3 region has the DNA TGCAGTGCTCCCAACAATGAGCAGTTCTTC. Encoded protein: CSAPNNEQFF.

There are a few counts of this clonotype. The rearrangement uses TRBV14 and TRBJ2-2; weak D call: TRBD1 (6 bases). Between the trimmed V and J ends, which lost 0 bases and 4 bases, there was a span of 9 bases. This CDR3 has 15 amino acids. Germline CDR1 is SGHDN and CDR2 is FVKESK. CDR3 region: CASSQEGHITGELFF. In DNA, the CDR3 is TGTGCCAGCAGCCAAGAGGGACACATCACCGGGGAGCTGTTTTTT.

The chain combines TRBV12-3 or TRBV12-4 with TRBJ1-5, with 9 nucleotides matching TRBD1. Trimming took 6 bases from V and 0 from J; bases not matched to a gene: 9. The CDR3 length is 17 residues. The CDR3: CASRPRGDRVSNQPQHF. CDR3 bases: TGTGCCAGCAGACCTAGGGGGGACAGGGTTAGCAATCAGCCCCAGCATTTT.

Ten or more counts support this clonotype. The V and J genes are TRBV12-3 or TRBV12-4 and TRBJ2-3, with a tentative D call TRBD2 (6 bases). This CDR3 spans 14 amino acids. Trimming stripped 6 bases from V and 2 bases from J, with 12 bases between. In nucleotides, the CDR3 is TGTGCCAGCAGCTTGGCGGGATACACAGATACGCAGTATTTT. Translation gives CASSLAGYTDTQYF.